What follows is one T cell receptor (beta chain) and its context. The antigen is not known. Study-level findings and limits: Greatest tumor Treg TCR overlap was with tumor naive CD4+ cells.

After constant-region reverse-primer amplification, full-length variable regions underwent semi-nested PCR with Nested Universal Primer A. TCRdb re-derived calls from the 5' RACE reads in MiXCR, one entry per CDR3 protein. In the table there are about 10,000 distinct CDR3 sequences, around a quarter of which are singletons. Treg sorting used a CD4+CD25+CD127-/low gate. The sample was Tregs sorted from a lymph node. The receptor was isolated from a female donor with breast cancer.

CDR3 in amino acids: CASSAGDTQYF. DNA of the CDR3: TGTGCCAGCAGTGCTGGGGATACGCAGTATTTT. This chain joins TRBV6-1 and TRBJ2-3; no firm D call. This CDR3 comprises 11 residues. Germline CDR1 MNHNS, CDR2 SASEGT. Trimming removed 4 bases from V and 6 bases from J, with 5 bases in between.